The entry below describes one T cell receptor beta chain. What it binds is unknown. V was pared by 2 bases and J by 0 bases, with 8 bases between. In germline, CDR1 is SGHDT, CDR2 YYEEEE. The CDR3 is 14 residues long. This entry is derived from a study of cytomegalovirus exposure and HLA in healthy donors. The primer mix had 60 Vbeta and 13 Jbeta primers. The protocol was immunoSEQ multiplex PCR, while the TCRdb copy is restricted to in-frame clones and leaves out a portion. The sample shows around 120,000 clones, 70% to 80% of them seen only once. Study-wide findings and caveats: The dataset shows that most TCR sequences were rare, while some public TCRs occurred in many donors. TCR association rates varied by HLA locus in a later analysis, with DRB1 highest and HLA-C lowest.

This sequence was found in a man aged 30 to 39 in good health and CMV-seronegative. Input material: PBMCs. The chain joins TRBV5-6 to TRBJ1-2, with D possibly matching TRBD1 (5 bases). The chain's CDR3 is CASSLQAANYGYTF. The CDR3 coding sequence is TGTGCCAGCAGCTTACAGGCAGCTAACTATGGCTACACCTTC.